This T cell receptor beta chain was obtained from a study of blood T cell repertoires in COVID-19. In the study overall: The origin of the acute and convalescent COVID-19 samples was the United States, Italy and Spain. Sample material is recorded as cDNA or gDNA derived from T cells, B-cell-depleted T cells, or PBMCs.

Germline V gene lookup returns CDR1 LNHDA and CDR2 SQIVND (reference sequence). V lost 3 bases to trimming and J lost 6 bases; unmatched junction nucleotides: 5. The CDR3 loop spans 15 amino acids. Assay: immunoSEQ multiplex PCR; the TCRdb copy retains only in-frame clones and omits some. Among 200,000 to 250,000 clones listed, roughly 85% were seen once. The source of this sequence is a young woman who had recovered from COVID-19. The chain uses TRBV19 and TRBJ2-1; 10 bases agree with TRBD2. Sequenced: peripheral blood. The chain's CDR3 is CASSILAGALNEQFF. The CDR3 bases are TGTGCCAGTAGTATCCTAGCGGGAGCCCTCAATGAGCAGTTCTTC.